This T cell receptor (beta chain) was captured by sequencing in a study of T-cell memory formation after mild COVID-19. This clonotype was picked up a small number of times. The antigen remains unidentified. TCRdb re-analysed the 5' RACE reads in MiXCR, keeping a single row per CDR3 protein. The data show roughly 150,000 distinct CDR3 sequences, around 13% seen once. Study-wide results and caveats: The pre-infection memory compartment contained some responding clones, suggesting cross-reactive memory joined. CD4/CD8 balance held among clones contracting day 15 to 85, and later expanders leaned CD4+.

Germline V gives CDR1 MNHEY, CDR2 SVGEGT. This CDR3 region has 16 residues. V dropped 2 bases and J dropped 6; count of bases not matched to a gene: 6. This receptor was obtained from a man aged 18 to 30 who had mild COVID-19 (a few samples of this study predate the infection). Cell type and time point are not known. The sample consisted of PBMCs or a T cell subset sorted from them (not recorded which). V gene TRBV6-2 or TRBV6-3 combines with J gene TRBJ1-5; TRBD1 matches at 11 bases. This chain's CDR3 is CASSYHRTGGGQPQHF. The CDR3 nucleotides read TGTGCCAGCAGTTACCACCGGACAGGGGGCGGTCAGCCCCAGCATTTT.